Below are 27 T cell receptor beta chains sequenced from a single sample in a study of cytomegalovirus exposure and HLA in healthy donors. Researchers ran the PCR with 60 Vbeta and 13 Jbeta primers. This table comes from immunoSEQ multiplex PCR, and its TCRdb copy is limited to in-frame clones, with some not included. The sample has some 100,000 clones, 79% seen once. The sequenced material came from PBMCs. The receptors come from a male donor in good health and CMV-seropositive.

The genes are TRBV27 and TRBJ1-2; 7 bases are shared with TRBD1. Germline lookup yields CDR1 MNHEY and CDR2 SMNVEV (reference sequence). V lost 4 bases and J lost 2; bases outside the gene matches: 10. The CDR3 spans 16 residues. This CDR3 reads CASSSQGTVLNYGYTF. The DNA of the CDR3 is TGTGCCAGCAGTTCCCAAGGGACAGTTTTAAACTATGGCTACACCTTC.

V and J are TRBV25-1 and TRBJ1-2; no definite D call. Germline-derived CDR1 and CDR2 are MGHDK and SYGVNS. The V and J ends lost 5 bases and 2 bases respectively, with 9 bases between them. The CDR3 loop spans 13 amino acids. CDR3 residues: CASSRGQNYGYTF. In DNA form, the CDR3 reads TGTGCCAGCAGTCGAGGGCAGAACTATGGCTACACCTTC.

The gene calls are TRBV4-2 and TRBJ1-4; D uncertain. The length of the CDR3 is 14 residues. The V end lost 0 bases, the J end lost 5 bases, and 7 bases lay between the germline ends. CDR1 LGHNA and CDR2 YNFKEQ come from the germline V gene. CDR3 amino acids: CASSQERRNEKLFF. DNA for the CDR3: TGTGCCAGCAGCCAAGAGCGGAGGAATGAAAAACTGTTTTTT.

The table lists this clone with a count of one. The chain carries TRBV9 and TRBJ1-1; D is ambiguous. Per the germline V gene, CDR1 is SGDLS and CDR2 is YYNGEE. V was shortened by 4 bases and J by 6 bases, with 13 bases between the two germline ends. The CDR3 length is 13 residues. This chain's CDR3 is CASSSRTAPEAFF. The CDR3 nucleotides read TGTGCCAGCAGCTCTCGGACTGCGCCTGAAGCTTTCTTT.

The V call is TRBV15, the J call TRBJ2-3; TRBD2 might be the D (5 bases). The CDR3 runs 14 residues. Germline CDR1 and CDR2: LNHNV and YYDKDF (reference sequence). V lost 1 base and J 4 bases, leaving 9 bases between the germline ends. For the CDR3, the DNA is TGTGCCACCAGCAGAGTAGCGTACCCAGATACGCAGTATTTT. Its protein product is CATSRVAYPDTQYF.

V is TRBV6-5 and J is TRBJ1-3; the D is unclear. Germline V CDR1 and CDR2: MNHEY, SVGAGI. CDR3 length equals 13 residues. V lost 8 bases and J lost 0, with 8 bases in between. The CDR3 nucleotides read TGTGCCAGCTCCCTCAGCTCTGGAAACACCATATATTTT. It encodes CASSLSSGNTIYF.

The chain uses TRBV5-1 and TRBJ1-1, with D hard to call. The CDR3 is 16 amino acids. Looked up from germline, CDR1 is SGHRS and CDR2 is YFSETQ. V dropped 1 base and J dropped 3 bases, with 16 bases sitting between them. The CDR3 is CASSLSKAGDYTEAFF. DNA of the CDR3: TGCGCCAGCAGCTTGTCGAAGGCGGGCGATTACACTGAAGCTTTCTTT.

This clone was picked up a small number of times. V and J are TRBV6-1 and TRBJ1-1; D is unresolved. This CDR3 contains 12 residues. Germline CDR1 reads MNHNS; CDR2 reads SASEGT. The V end was cut by 2 bases, the J end by 10 bases, with 11 bases between. The CDR3 spells CASSENQLVAFF. CDR3 nucleotide sequence: TGTGCCAGCAGTGAAAATCAGTTGGTAGCTTTCTTT.

This clone was seen once. The CDR3 coding sequence is TGTGCCAGCAGCCCAACCGAGGAACCGACAGGGTTGAGGAACGAGCAGTACTTC. This gives the protein CASSPTEEPTGLRNEQYF. This chain uses TRBV7-8 with TRBJ2-7; 7 nucleotides align to TRBD1. Trimming removed 5 bases from V and 5 bases from J; junction bases left unmatched: 21. CDR1 and CDR2 from the germline V gene are SGHVS and FQNEAQ. The CDR3 extends over 18 amino acids.

This chain connects TRBV10-3 to TRBJ2-2; the match to TRBD1 covers 9 bases. This CDR3 has 15 residues. The V segment lost 6 bases and the J segment 2 bases; nucleotides outside the gene matches: 4. Germline loops: CDR1 ENHRY, CDR2 SYGVKD. CDR3 residues: CAIRGQGANTGELFF. The DNA for the CDR3 is TGTGCCATCAGGGGACAGGGTGCCAACACCGGGGAGCTGTTTTTT.

The chain has TRBV30 and TRBJ2-3, with D unresolved. From germline, CDR1 is GTSNPN and CDR2 SVGIG (reference sequence). V lost 4 bases to trimming and J lost 2 bases, with 16 bases between them. The CDR3 is made up of 15 amino acids. CDR3 loop: CAWTPTGVHTDTQYF. CDR3 DNA: TGTGCCTGGACTCCAACGGGTGTTCACACAGATACGCAGTATTTT.

The chain has TRBV27 and TRBJ1-2; possibly TRBD1 for D (6 bases). V gave up 5 bases and J gave up 4 bases, with 14 bases separating them. CDR1 is MNHEY, CDR2 SMNVEV, per germline (reference sequence). This CDR3 has 14 amino acids. CDR3 nucleotides: TGTGCCAGCAGTCCCTGGACAGACTTCTATGGCTACACCTTC. This translates into CASSPWTDFYGYTF.

This clone was seen more than once but under ten times. The chain uses TRBV2 and TRBJ1-1; TRBD1 aligns across 8 bases. Germline lookup yields CDR1 SNHLY and CDR2 FYNNEI. This CDR3 is 13 amino acids long. V lost 4 bases, J lost 6 bases, and 4 bases stayed unmatched. The CDR3 sequence is CASSGQGIAEAFF. CDR3 nucleotides: TGTGCCAGCAGTGGACAGGGGATAGCTGAAGCTTTCTTT.

The chain combines TRBV6-4 with TRBJ1-2; D is possibly TRBD1 (6 bases). Trimming cost V 5 bases and J 7 bases, with 8 bases left between them. The CDR3 is 11 amino acids. Germline V CDR1 and CDR2: MRHNA, SNTAGT. The DNA of the CDR3 is TGTGCCAGCAGTACAGGGTCTGGCTACACCTTC. This gives the protein CASSTGSGYTF.

The chain is built from TRBV4-1 and TRBJ1-1; 7 nucleotides match TRBD1. Germline trimming cut 4 bases from V and 5 bases from J; bases unmatched to any gene: 4. The length of the CDR3 is 13 residues. Germline values: CDR1 MGHRA, CDR2 YSYEKL. In DNA form, the CDR3 reads TGCGCCAGCAGCCTCGAGGACAGGACTGAAGCTTTCTTT. This encodes CASSLEDRTEAFF.

The gene calls are TRBV5-6 and TRBJ1-2; D possibly corresponds to TRBD1 (6 bases). The CDR3 loop spans 15 amino acids. CDR1 is SGHDT and CDR2 is YYEEEE in the germline V gene. Trimming pared 4 bases from V and 2 bases from J, leaving 15 bases between. The CDR3 DNA follows: TGTGCCAGCAGCCCCTGGACAGACTTAAACTATGGCTACACCTTC. Its protein product is CASSPWTDLNYGYTF. Together with reference TRBV5-6 and TRBJ1-2, the CDR3 gives the full variable domain: DAGVTQSPTHLIKTRGQQVTLRCSPKSGHDTVSWYQQALGQGPQFIFQYYEEEERQRGNFPDRFSGHQFPNYSSELNVNALLLGDSALYLCASSPWTDLNYGYTFGSGTRLTVV.

The chain has TRBV10-3 and TRBJ2-7, with TRBD1 matching 7 bases. From germline, CDR1 is ENHRY and CDR2 SYGVKD. This CDR3 region has 12 residues. The V gene end was trimmed by 5 bases and the J gene end by 6 bases; junction bases not matched to a gene: 4. The CDR3 sequence is CAISRTGVEQYF. The CDR3 coding sequence is TGTGCCATCAGTCGGACAGGAGTCGAGCAGTACTTC.

V and J are TRBV2 and TRBJ1-6; D unresolved. The V and J ends lost 5 bases and 2 bases respectively, with 7 bases between them. CDR1 SNHLY and CDR2 FYNNEI come from the germline V gene. This CDR3 has 14 residues. In DNA form, the CDR3 reads TGTGCCAGCAGTCCCGGGGCCTATAATTCACCCCTCCACTTT. Amino acids: CASSPGAYNSPLHF.

The chain joins TRBV5-4 to TRBJ1-1, with D possibly being TRBD1 (6 bases). The germline V gene encodes CDR1 SGHNT and CDR2 YYREEE (reference sequence). The V end lost 4 bases, the J end lost 4 bases, and 14 bases lay between the germline ends. This CDR3 is built from 14 residues. The chain's CDR3 is CASSLGGVGTEAFF. The CDR3 DNA reads TGTGCCAGCAGCCTAGGGGGAGTCGGCACTGAAGCTTTCTTT.

The chain has TRBV5-6 and TRBJ1-1; TRBD1 is a possible D gene (5 bases). V was trimmed by 4 bases and J by 1 base, leaving 5 bases between them. CDR3 length: 12 amino acids. Germline V gives CDR1 SGHDT, CDR2 YYEEEE. CDR3 in amino acids: CASSQGNTEAFF. CDR3 nucleotides: TGTGCCAGCAGCCAGGGGAACACTGAAGCTTTCTTT.

V is TRBV4-1 and J is TRBJ2-1; 9 bases fit TRBD2. Germline trimming cut 0 bases from V and 6 bases from J; bases unmatched to any gene: 9. The germline V gene encodes CDR1 MGHRA and CDR2 YSYEKL. The CDR3 sequence is 17 residues long. The CDR3 sequence: CASSQESTRGGFNEQFF. In nucleotides, the CDR3 is TGCGCCAGCAGCCAAGAGTCGACGCGGGGGGGTTTCAATGAGCAGTTCTTC.

The J gene is TRBJ1-2, the V gene TRBV30, with 7 bases aligning to TRBD1. Germline V CDR1 and CDR2: GTSNPN, SVGIG (reference sequence). The CDR3 is 13 residues long. V shed 0 bases, J shed 3 bases, and the junction held 1 base outside the gene matches. As DNA, the CDR3 is TGTGCCTGGAGTGTGGGGACAGACTATGGCTACACCTTC. Amino acids: CAWSVGTDYGYTF. The full variable domain, rest sourced from reference TRBV30 and TRBJ1-2, is SQTIHQWPATLVQPVGSPLSLECTVEGTSNPNLYWYRQAAGRGLQLLFYSVGIGQISSEVPQNLSASRPQDRQFILSSKKLLLSDSGFYLCAWSVGTDYGYTFGSGTRLTVV.

Relative to its sample, this clone is medium-sized (0.01 to 0.1%). The V call is TRBV5-1, the J call TRBJ1-1, with D possibly being TRBD1 (5 bases). V lost 0 bases and J lost 0, with 15 bases in between. The CDR3 extends over 17 amino acids. Looked up from germline, CDR1 is SGHRS and CDR2 is YFSETQ. The CDR3 nucleotides read TGCGCCAGCAGCTTGGACCCGCTACAGGCCATGAACACTGAAGCTTTCTTT. Its translation is CASSLDPLQAMNTEAFF.

The V and J genes are TRBV19 and TRBJ1-1; TRBD1 is a possible D gene (5 bases). CDR1 and CDR2 (germline): LNHDA, SQIVND (reference sequence). Deletions cut 6 bases from V and 4 bases from J, with 9 bases between. This CDR3 contains 12 residues. The CDR3 region has the DNA TGTGCCAGTAGAAGGGGAAGCACTGAAGCTTTCTTT. It specifies CASRRGSTEAFF.

The chain carries TRBV7-9 and TRBJ2-7, with a possible D match to TRBD2 (6 bases). V lost 1 base to trimming and J lost 5 bases, with 18 bases between them. This CDR3 is built from 16 residues. Germline CDR1 is SEHNR and CDR2 is FQNEAQ (reference sequence). The CDR3 nucleotides are TGTGCCAGCAGCTTAGGGGGGGAATGGGGATCCAACGAGCAGTACTTC. Translation gives CASSLGGEWGSNEQYF.

The gene calls are TRBV7-2 and TRBJ2-7, with TRBD1 identical over 7 bases. V gave up 0 bases and J gave up 2 bases; unmatched junction bases: 10. The germline V gene has CDR1 SGHTA and CDR2 FQGNSA. This CDR3 is 17 amino acids long. CDR3 protein: CASSLAIGTVSPYEQYF. CDR3 in DNA: TGTGCCAGCAGCTTAGCCATTGGGACAGTCTCTCCCTACGAGCAGTACTTC.

This clone appeared a few times. The chain couples TRBV6-5 to TRBJ2-7; tentative D call: TRBD2 (5 bases). V lost 6 bases, J lost 3 bases, and 18 bases lay in between. The CDR3 extends over 15 amino acids. Germline V gives CDR1 MNHEY, CDR2 SVGAGI. The DNA of the CDR3 is TGTGCCAGCAGCCCGGACGGGAAACCTTTCTACGAGCAGTACTTC. This codes for CASSPDGKPFYEQYF.